Each of the 18 T cell receptor beta chains below was sequenced from the same sample in a study of blood T cell repertoires in COVID-19. Some clones are missing from TCRdb's copy, which holds only in-frame ones; the method was immunoSEQ multiplex PCR. Altogether around 290,000 clones are present, roughly 88% being singletons, with the ten largest covering about 1%. Sequencing was carried out using PBMCs or T cells enriched from blood (not recorded which). These receptors came from a woman under 40 who had recovered from COVID-19.

The J gene is TRBJ1-5, the V gene TRBV18; D gene unclear. Trimming pared 5 bases from V and 4 bases from J, leaving 15 bases between. CDR1 and CDR2 from the germline V gene are KGHSH and LQKENI. The CDR3 has 15 residues. This chain's CDR3 is CASSRRATVNQPQHF. CDR3 sequence (DNA): TGTGCCAGCTCAAGGAGGGCAACGGTAAATCAGCCCCAGCATTTT.

This clone appeared a single time. The rearrangement joins TRBV18 to TRBJ2-7; 8 nucleotides match TRBD2. The CDR3 contains 16 residues. V lost 3 bases, J lost 5 bases, and 12 bases stayed unmatched. Germline V lookup: CDR1 KGHSH, CDR2 LQKENI. In nucleotides, the CDR3 is TGTGCCAGCTCACCCCCGGGACTAGGGGTATTAGACGAGCAGTACTTC. It encodes CASSPPGLGVLDEQYF.

The V call is TRBV29-1, the J call TRBJ1-1; no definite D call. The CDR3 consists of 10 residues. Germline lookup yields CDR1 SQVTM and CDR2 ANQGSEA. The V end was cut by 8 bases, the J end by 8 bases, with 12 bases between. Here the CDR3 DNA reads TGCAGCTCACTCCCGGGGGAAGCTTTCTTT. Amino acid sequence: CSSLPGEAFF.

The CDR3 sequence: CASSTGEGPLHF. DNA for the CDR3: TGTGCCAGCAGCACCGGAGAGGGACCCCTCCACTTT. V and J are TRBV12-3 or TRBV12-4 and TRBJ1-6; D not certain. The CDR3 has 12 amino acids. The V gene lost 6 bases and the J gene lost 12 bases, with 12 bases spanning the gap.

The V gene is TRBV14, the J gene TRBJ2-1; D possibly corresponds to TRBD2 (5 bases). Per germline, CDR1 SGHDN and CDR2 FVKESK. V dropped 8 bases and J dropped 4 bases, with 6 bases sitting between them. This CDR3 comprises 11 residues. DNA for the CDR3: TGTGCCAGCGGGGAGTACAATGAGCAGTTCTTC. Protein: CASGEYNEQFF.

The chain is built from TRBV28 and TRBJ1-1; TRBD1 agrees at 7 bases. V lost 6 bases and J lost 5; bases outside the gene matches: 18. CDR1 MDHEN and CDR2 SYDVKM come from the germline V gene. The CDR3 extends over 17 amino acids. CDR3 nucleotide sequence: TGTGCCAGCAGACCTTACAGGGGAACGTTTTTGAGTACTGAAGCTTTCTTT. It translates to CASRPYRGTFLSTEAFF.

This clone occurred a few times. The genes are TRBV5-1 and TRBJ2-3, with 10 nucleotides matching TRBD2. This CDR3 region has 16 residues. Germline V gives CDR1 SGHRS, CDR2 YFSETQ. V trimming: 3 bases; J trimming: 6 bases; junction bases outside the gene matches: 10. The CDR3 is CASSSASGSFSDTQYF. The CDR3 region has the DNA TGCGCCAGCAGCTCGGCTAGCGGGAGCTTCTCCGATACGCAGTATTTT.

This clone was detected once. J is TRBJ2-7 and V is TRBV7-8, with 7 bases matching TRBD1. Germline assignment: CDR1 SGHVS and CDR2 FQNEAQ. The CDR3 has 14 amino acids. Trimming took 7 bases from V and 6 from J; bases not matched to a gene: 12. In DNA form, the CDR3 reads TGTGCCAGCACCGAGACAGGGACCATGGCCGAGCAGTACTTC. Its translation: CASTETGTMAEQYF.

The chain uses TRBV9 and TRBJ2-1; 11 positions match TRBD2. This CDR3 is 18 amino acids long. The germline CDR1 and CDR2 sequences are SGDLS and YYNGEE. J lost 8 bases, V lost 3 bases, and 16 bases had no gene match. The CDR3 reads CASSGLAGGPENRHEQFF. CDR3 sequence (DNA): TGTGCCAGCAGCGGTTTAGCGGGAGGGCCCGAGAATCGGCATGAGCAGTTCTTC.

This rearrangement joins TRBV29-1 to TRBJ1-2; 8 bases align to TRBD1. Per the germline V gene, CDR1 is SQVTM and CDR2 is ANQGSEA. CDR3 length: 12 amino acids. V lost 5 bases, J lost 6 bases, and 5 bases stayed unmatched. The CDR3 protein is CSVPDRDDGYTF. The CDR3 coding sequence is TGCAGCGTTCCGGACAGGGATGATGGCTACACCTTC. The variable domain in full, completed from reference TRBV29-1 and TRBJ1-2, reads SAVISQKPSRDICQRGTSLTIQCQVDSQVTMMFWYRQQPGQSLTLIATANQGSEATYESGFVIDKFPISRPNLTFSTLTVSNMSPEDSSIYLCSVPDRDDGYTFGSGTRLTVV.

The chain couples TRBV23-1 to TRBJ1-4; D perhaps matches TRBD1 (6 bases). TRBV23-1 is an ORF; its function is uncertain. Trimming took 0 bases from V and 7 from J, leaving 15 bases between them. The CDR3 runs 16 residues. CDR3 residues: CASSQSWGGASEKLFF. The CDR3 DNA reads as TGCGCCAGCAGTCAATCTTGGGGGGGCGCCAGTGAAAAACTGTTTTTT.

V usage is TRBV27 and J usage is TRBJ2-1; 8 bases map to TRBD2. Germline assignment: CDR1 MNHEY and CDR2 SMNVEV (reference sequence). The CDR3 length is 17 residues. The ends lost 6 bases at V and 3 bases at J; junction bases unmatched: 13. CDR3 bases: TGTGCCAGCAGCGATGGACTAGCAGGGATGCTCTACAATGAGCAGTTCTTC. Its protein product is CASSDGLAGMLYNEQFF.

The rearrangement uses TRBV6-5 and TRBJ2-1; 7 bases match TRBD2. The CDR3 runs 15 residues. V dropped 2 bases and J dropped 7; count of bases not matched to a gene: 8. Germline CDR1 MNHEY, CDR2 SVGAGI. CDR3 sequence: CASSYAGVRVNEQFF. The CDR3 nucleotides are TGTGCCAGCAGTTACGCGGGAGTTAGAGTAAATGAGCAGTTCTTC.

A single count supports this clone. The chain carries TRBV6-6 and TRBJ2-1, with D perhaps TRBD2 (5 bases). The V end lost 6 bases, the J end lost 10 bases, and 10 bases lay between the germline ends. Per germline, CDR1 MNHNY and CDR2 SVGAGI (reference sequence). The CDR3 consists of 11 residues. The CDR3 sequence is CASSRTGEQFF. The DNA of the CDR3 is TGTGCCAGCAGCCGGACTGGGGAGCAGTTCTTC.

V and J are TRBV5-6 and TRBJ1-2, with 7 bases that match TRBD1. V was clipped by 4 bases and J by 5 bases; unmatched bases: 8. The CDR3 runs 14 residues. The germline CDR1 and CDR2 sequences are SGHDT and YYEEEE. This chain's CDR3 is CASSPRSGGYGYTF. Here the CDR3 DNA reads TGTGCCAGCAGCCCCAGATCAGGGGGATATGGCTACACCTTC.

The chain joins TRBV13 to TRBJ1-2, with D unclear. Germline V gene sequence: CDR1 PRHDT, CDR2 FYEKMQ (reference sequence). This CDR3 has 11 residues. Deletions cut 6 bases from V and 4 bases from J, with 6 bases between. This chain's CDR3 is CASRGAYGYTF. The CDR3 bases are TGTGCCAGCAGGGGAGCCTATGGCTACACCTTC.

V is TRBV9 and J is TRBJ2-1; 10 bases line up with TRBD2. Trimming cost V 2 bases and J 0 bases; bases outside gene matches: 8. The CDR3 has 18 residues. From germline, CDR1 is SGDLS and CDR2 YYNGEE. Here the CDR3 reads CASSVGLAARGSYNEQFF. The CDR3 nucleotides are TGTGCCAGCAGCGTCGGACTAGCGGCGCGGGGCTCCTACAATGAGCAGTTCTTC.

This clone was recorded at least ten times. V gene TRBV18 combines with J gene TRBJ1-6; TRBD1 matches 7 bases. Trimming removed 2 bases from V and 6 bases from J; junction bases left unmatched: 4. Germline CDR1 is KGHSH and CDR2 is LQKENI. This CDR3 contains 15 residues. The CDR3 here is CASSPKGAGNSPLHF. The DNA of the CDR3 is TGTGCCAGCTCACCAAAGGGGGCGGGTAATTCACCCCTCCACTTT. Based on the CDR3 plus reference TRBV18 and TRBJ1-6, the full variable domain is NAGVMQNPRHLVRRRGQEARLRCSPMKGHSHVYWYRQLPEEGLKFMVYLQKENIIDESGMPKERFSAEFPKEGPSILRIQQVVRGDSAAYFCASSPKGAGNSPLHFGNGTRLTVT.